The rows below give T cell receptor beta chains drawn from one sample of a study of cytomegalovirus exposure and HLA in healthy donors. The table came from immunoSEQ multiplex PCR; TCRdb's copy has only in-frame clones and leaves some out. This sample carries about 190,000 clones, about three quarters of them seen once, and the ten largest clones take around 1%. The sequenced sample was PBMCs. These receptors were obtained from a woman aged 40 to 50 in good health and CMV-seronegative. The CDR3 runs from the conserved cysteine through the conserved F or W. Each record gives: D gene, V gene, J gene, clone size, CDR3 length, CDR3 DNA, CDR3 protein. The D gene is left open where the match is weak. The size entry is marked missing in some rows and otherwise reads once, few, many or a size class.

D: TRBD1
V: TRBV27
J: TRBJ2-1
size: -
length: 15
DNA: TGTGCCAGCAAGGGAGGGACAGGGCTAAACAATGAGCAGTTCTTC
CDR3: CASKGGTGLNNEQFF

D: TRBD1
V: TRBV27
J: TRBJ2-3
size: -
length: 15
DNA: TGTGCCAGCAGTTGGGGACAGGAGCGGACAGATACGCAGTATTTT
CDR3: CASSWGQERTDTQYF

D: -
V: TRBV19
J: TRBJ1-1
size: -
length: 13
DNA: TGTGCCAGTAGTCCCCCCCGACACCTCGGTGCTTTCTTT
CDR3: CASSPPRHLGAFF

D: TRBD2
V: TRBV5-1
J: TRBJ2-7
size: -
length: 17
DNA: TGCGCCAGCAGCTTTCGATCAGAGCGGGAGGCCGCCTACGAGCAGTACTTC
CDR3: CASSFRSEREAAYEQYF

D: TRBD1
V: TRBV7-9
J: TRBJ2-2
size: -
length: 15
DNA: TGTGCCAGCAGCTCCTCGGGCCAGGGGGACGGGGAGCTGTTTTTT
CDR3: CASSSSGQGDGELFF

D: TRBD1
V: TRBV5-1
J: TRBJ1-5
size: -
length: 14
DNA: TGCGCCAGCAGCCCACAGGGGGTGAATCAGCCCCAGCATTTT
CDR3: CASSPQGVNQPQHF

D: TRBD2
V: TRBV7-9
J: TRBJ2-3
size: -
length: 17
DNA: TGTGCCAGCAGCCCCTGGACGACTAGCGGGAGTGCAGATACGCAGTATTTT
CDR3: CASSPWTTSGSADTQYF

D: -
V: TRBV21-1
J: TRBJ2-4
size: -
length: 19
DNA: TGTGCCAGCAGCAGCGAGCCCGGCTCGGTAGCGGGAGGTGGGTTAGTTCAGTACTTC
CDR3: CASSSEPGSVAGGGLVQYF

D: TRBD2
V: TRBV6-5
J: TRBJ2-1
size: -
length: 16
DNA: TGTGCCAGCAGTTCCCCTAGCGGGAGGTCGAACAATGAGCAGTTCTTC
CDR3: CASSSPSGRSNNEQFF

D: -
V: TRBV29-1
J: TRBJ2-7
size: -
length: 13
DNA: TGCAGCGTCCTAAGGACTGGGGAAGGCGAGCAGTACTTC
CDR3: CSVLRTGEGEQYF

D: -
V: TRBV25-1
J: TRBJ1-5
size: -
length: 13
DNA: TGTGCCAGCAGGGGGTCGGGAAATCAGCCCCAGCATTTT
CDR3: CASRGSGNQPQHF

D: -
V: TRBV5-4
J: TRBJ2-7
size: -
length: 16
DNA: TGTGCCAGCAGTTATGTTAGGGGGGGCAGCTCCTACGAGCAGTACTTC
CDR3: CASSYVRGGSSYEQYF

D: -
V: TRBV19
J: TRBJ1-2
size: -
length: 15
DNA: TGTGCCAGTAGTATAGGTGGGAGGCCTGGTCATGGCTACACCTTC
CDR3: CASSIGGRPGHGYTF

D: TRBD2
V: TRBV4-1
J: TRBJ2-7
size: -
length: 14
DNA: TGCGCCAGCTCCCTAGCGGGAGGGACCTACGAGCAGTACTTC
CDR3: CASSLAGGTYEQYF

D: TRBD1
V: TRBV11-3
J: TRBJ1-3
size: -
length: 15
DNA: TGTGCCAGCAGCATGGGACAGAGCTCTGGAAACACCATATATTTT
CDR3: CASSMGQSSGNTIYF

D: -
V: TRBV7-9
J: TRBJ1-1
size: once
length: 15
DNA: TGTTCCAGCTCCACCATCCGAGTCATGAACACTGAAGCTTTCTTT
CDR3: CSSSTIRVMNTEAFF

D: TRBD1
V: TRBV19
J: TRBJ2-1
size: -
length: 13
DNA: TGTGCCAGTAGTAGAGGACAGGGCTATGAGCAGTTCTTC
CDR3: CASSRGQGYEQFF

D: TRBD1
V: TRBV4-3
J: TRBJ2-3
size: -
length: 14
DNA: TGCGCCAGCAGCCGACAGGGATTGGCAGATACGCAGTATTTT
CDR3: CASSRQGLADTQYF

D: -
V: TRBV25-1
J: TRBJ1-4
size: -
length: 15
DNA: TGTGCCAGCAGTGAATCCGGGGGTTGGTATGAAAAACTGTTTTTT
CDR3: CASSESGGWYEKLFF

D: TRBD1
V: TRBV11-2
J: TRBJ1-4
size: -
length: 16
DNA: TGTGCCAGCAGCCCGGGGCAGGGGGGATTGGGAGAAAAACTGTTTTTT
CDR3: CASSPGQGGLGEKLFF

D: -
V: TRBV19
J: TRBJ1-2
size: few
length: 16
DNA: TGTGCCAGTAGTACTCCACGGGACTCAAAGAGGCATGGCTACACCTTC
CDR3: CASSTPRDSKRHGYTF

D: TRBD1
V: TRBV19
J: TRBJ1-5
size: -
length: 14
DNA: TGTGCCAGTAGCACCGGGACAGGGGAGAAGCCCCAGCATTTT
CDR3: CASSTGTGEKPQHF

D: -
V: TRBV27
J: TRBJ2-1
size: -
length: 13
DNA: TGTGCCAGCAGAGGATCCGGAGGTAATGAGCAGTTCTTC
CDR3: CASRGSGGNEQFF

D: -
V: TRBV7-9
J: TRBJ1-1
size: -
length: 15
DNA: TGTTCCAGCAGCTTAGGCCGAGTCACCAACGCTGAAGCTTTCTTT
CDR3: CSSSLGRVTNAEAFF

D: -
V: TRBV9
J: TRBJ1-6
size: -
length: 14
DNA: TGTGCCAGCAGCGTAGGTGCGGGGGGATCACCCCTCCACTTT
CDR3: CASSVGAGGSPLHF

D: -
V: TRBV15
J: TRBJ2-2
size: few
length: 16
DNA: TGTGCCACCAGCGGTGATAAGGGGGTCGGCACCGGGGAGCTGTTTTTT
CDR3: CATSGDKGVGTGELFF

D: TRBD2
V: TRBV29-1
J: TRBJ2-2
size: -
length: 14
DNA: TGCAGCGTTGCCCGCCGGGCGGGAGATGCGGAGCTGTTTTTT
CDR3: CSVARRAGDAELFF

D: TRBD2
V: TRBV5-5
J: TRBJ2-5
size: once
length: 18
DNA: TGTGCCAGCAGCTTGCAGCCTAGCGGACCCACCCTTCGGGAGACCCAGTACTTC
CDR3: CASSLQPSGPTLRETQYF

D: TRBD1
V: TRBV5-4
J: TRBJ2-6
size: -
length: 19
DNA: TGTGCCAGCAGCTTGGAAAGGGGGCGCGAGGTGTCTGGGGCCAACGTCCTGACTTTC
CDR3: CASSLERGREVSGANVLTF

D: -
V: TRBV29-1
J: TRBJ2-1
size: -
length: 14
DNA: TGCAGCGTTGGGGGGCGGCTTAGCTACAATGAGCAGTTCTTC
CDR3: CSVGGRLSYNEQFF

D: TRBD1
V: TRBV11-3
J: TRBJ1-6
size: -
length: 13
DNA: TGTGCCAGCAGCCCGACAGGGGTTTCACCCCTCCACTTT
CDR3: CASSPTGVSPLHF

D: TRBD1
V: TRBV11-3
J: TRBJ1-1
size: -
length: 15
DNA: TGTGCCAGCAGCGGCCCACAGGGGGCGAACACTGAAGCTTTCTTT
CDR3: CASSGPQGANTEAFF

D: TRBD2
V: TRBV7-2
J: TRBJ2-2
size: -
length: 15
DNA: TGTGCCAGCAGCTTCGGCGGGAGGAACACCGGGGAGCTGTTTTTT
CDR3: CASSFGGRNTGELFF

D: TRBD1
V: TRBV5-1
J: TRBJ1-2
size: once
length: 14
DNA: TGCGCCAGCAGCCCTGGGGACAGGGGAGCTGGCTACACCTTC
CDR3: CASSPGDRGAGYTF

D: TRBD1
V: TRBV28
J: TRBJ1-2
size: -
length: 13
DNA: TGTGCCAGCGCCTTCAGGGGGCTGGGCGGCTACACCTTC
CDR3: CASAFRGLGGYTF

D: -
V: TRBV7-9
J: TRBJ1-1
size: -
length: 11
DNA: TGTGCCAGCAGTCTGGGGGGGAAAGCTTTCTTT
CDR3: CASSLGGKAFF

D: -
V: TRBV11-3
J: TRBJ2-5
size: -
length: 11
DNA: TGTGCCAGCAGCTTCAAAGAGACCCAGTACTTC
CDR3: CASSFKETQYF

D: TRBD1
V: TRBV5-6
J: TRBJ1-2
size: -
length: 16
DNA: TGTGCCAGCAGCTTGGCCCCCCTGGGACAGGGCTATGGCTACACCTTC
CDR3: CASSLAPLGQGYGYTF

D: -
V: TRBV27
J: TRBJ2-1
size: -
length: 13
DNA: TGTGCCAGCAGTTTAGGGGGGTGGGATGAGCAGTTCTTC
CDR3: CASSLGGWDEQFF

D: -
V: TRBV5-4
J: TRBJ1-3
size: few
length: 16
DNA: TGTGCCAGCAGCTTGCCCACAGCTGGCTCTGGAAACACCATATATTTT
CDR3: CASSLPTAGSGNTIYF

D: TRBD1
V: TRBV6-1
J: TRBJ1-1
size: -
length: 15
DNA: TGTGCCAGCGCAGACAGGGGAGCAACGAACACTGAAGCTTTCTTT
CDR3: CASADRGATNTEAFF

D: TRBD2
V: TRBV7-2
J: TRBJ2-1
size: -
length: 15
DNA: TGTGCCAGCAGCTCCGCCGGGGGAGGGTACAATGAGCAGTTCTTC
CDR3: CASSSAGGGYNEQFF